This is a list of T cell receptor beta chains from one sample in a study of cytomegalovirus exposure and HLA in healthy donors. Profiling relied on immunoSEQ multiplex PCR, and the TCRdb table lists in-frame clones only, not all of them. The sample gives 150,000 to 160,000 clones, 65% to 75% of which show up once; roughly 2.2% is in the top ten. Sequencing input: PBMCs. The receptors were gathered from a man aged 25-45 years in good health and CMV-seronegative. The CDR3 runs from the conserved cysteine through the conserved F or W. A clone size is listed for some rows: how often the clone was seen (once, few, many), or a class if it is expanded.

clone size | V gene | CDR3 protein
- | TRBV28 | CASSPLAGGYEQYF
few | TRBV11-2 | CASSLDPGLTPTDNSPLHF
- | TRBV5-4 | CASSLHQGDYGYTF
- | TRBV5-1 | CASTQDRINYNEQFF
- | TRBV14 | CASSQDLVTGTETQYF
- | TRBV5-1 | CASSLAGNSGNTIYF
- | TRBV7-2 | CASTMTGGPSYEQYF
- | TRBV7-9 | CASTLSSQGLYGYTF
few | TRBV5-4 | CASSLGQQETQYF
- | TRBV5-1 | CASSLWGGDTEAFF
- | TRBV7-9 | CASSFMGGGQETQYF
- | TRBV7-9 | CASSLIEGMPGNTIYF
- | TRBV11-3 | CASSLWAGSYEQYF
- | TRBV5-4 | CASSTISGTVYNSPLHF
- | TRBV4-3 | CASSQESGGGRRNQPQHF
- | TRBV5-4 | CASSLDSNEQFF
- | TRBV27 | CASSLGGTGARGYTF
- | TRBV5-4 | CASSSSGTVIYEQYF